Sequencing of this T cell receptor beta chain was carried out in a study of T-cell reconstitution after alpha-beta-depleted transplantation in children. Unique molecular identifiers were used in preparing the TCRbeta library. TCRdb passed the PCR reads through MiXCR, listing each CDR3 protein once. The data contain just over 350,000 distinct CDR3 sequences, about 14% of them singletons. Per the germline V gene, CDR1 is ENHRY and CDR2 is SYGVKD. Trimming cost V 7 bases and J 3 bases; bases outside gene matches: 12. CDR3 length equals 15 residues. The chain carries TRBV10-3 and TRBJ2-7; 7 nucleotides line up with TRBD1. This material consisted of PBMCs, taken from the stem cell graft. This receptor was identified in a human donor who donated a stem cell graft to a child with Fanconi anemia. The CDR3 DNA reads TGTGCCATCAATTCCCGACAGGGCAATGACTACGAGCAGTACTTC. Its translation: CAINSRQGNDYEQYF.